The source of this T cell receptor beta chain is a study of cytomegalovirus exposure and HLA in healthy donors. Turning to the study itself: From 170 million or so T cells, an earlier analysis saw approximately 110 million unique TCR beta sequences. Whole-study results and caveats: A cluster of highly shared sequence variants was likely a sequencing artifact. Sequencing depth across donors, presence/absence analyses assumed, was roughly uniform. 164 TCR beta chains were listed as cytomegalovirus-associated.

With regard to this clone: Its antigen is as yet unknown.

Trimming left V 2 bases short and J 3 bases short, with 8 bases between. Germline lookup yields CDR1 MGHDK and CDR2 SYGVNS. The CDR3 consists of 14 residues. The PCR contained 60 Vbeta and 13 Jbeta primers. Some clones are missing from TCRdb's copy, which holds only in-frame ones; the method was immunoSEQ multiplex PCR. Of some 170,000 clones in the sample, about four fifths were seen once. The material sequenced was PBMCs. The source of this sequence is a man aged 25-45 years in good health and CMV-seronegative. J is TRBJ1-5 and V is TRBV25-1; D is unresolved. The CDR3 nucleotides are TGTGCCAGCAGTGAAGAGGGTCTCAATCAGCCCCAGCATTTT. Protein sequence: CASSEEGLNQPQHF.